The present entry profiles one T cell receptor beta chain with its context. Under the authors' procedure: Using reference gene primer amplification, nucleated cell counts were estimated. The method was immunoSEQ multiplex PCR; TCRdb's version includes in-frame clones alone and lacks a portion of them. From that table come the V and J calls and clone size; the DNA was used to work out D and trimming. The table shows 140,000 or so clones, with about nine tenths occurring only once. The source of the sample is a study of blood T cell repertoires in COVID-19. Study in general: Both acute and convalescent COVID-19 samples were obtained from the United States, Italy and Spain.

The sample was peripheral blood. This TCR came from a woman of 80 years or more with acute or convalescent COVID-19.

The CDR3 spells CASSQDLSGASTDTQYF. CDR3 DNA: TGTGCCAGCAGCCAAGACCTTAGCGGGGCTAGCACAGATACGCAGTATTTT. This chain links TRBV3-1 (or the pseudogene TRBV3-2) with TRBJ2-3; 8 bases align to TRBD2. J gave up 0 bases and V 0 bases, and 5 bases lay outside the gene matches. CDR1 is LGHDT, CDR2 YNNKEL, per germline (reference sequence). This CDR3 region has 17 residues.